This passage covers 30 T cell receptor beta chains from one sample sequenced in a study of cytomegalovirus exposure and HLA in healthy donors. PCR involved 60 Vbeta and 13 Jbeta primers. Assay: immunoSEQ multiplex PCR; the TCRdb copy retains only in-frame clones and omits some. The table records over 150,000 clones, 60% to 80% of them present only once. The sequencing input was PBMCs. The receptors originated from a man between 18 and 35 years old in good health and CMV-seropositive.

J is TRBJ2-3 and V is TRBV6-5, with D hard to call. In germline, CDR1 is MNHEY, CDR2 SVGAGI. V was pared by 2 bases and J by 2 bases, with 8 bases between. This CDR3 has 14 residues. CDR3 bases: TGTGCCAGCAGTTACCGCCAGGTCACAGATACGCAGTATTTT. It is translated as CASSYRQVTDTQYF.

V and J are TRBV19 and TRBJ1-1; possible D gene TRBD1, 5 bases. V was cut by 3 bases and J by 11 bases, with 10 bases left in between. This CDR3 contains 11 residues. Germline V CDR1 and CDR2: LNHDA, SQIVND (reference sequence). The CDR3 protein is CASSIRQTAFF. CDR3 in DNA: TGTGCCAGTAGTATTCGACAGACGGCTTTCTTT.

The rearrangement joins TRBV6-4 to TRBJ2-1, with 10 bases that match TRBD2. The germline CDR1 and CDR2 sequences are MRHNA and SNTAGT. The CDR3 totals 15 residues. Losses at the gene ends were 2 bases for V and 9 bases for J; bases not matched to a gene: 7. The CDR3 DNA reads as TGTGCCAGCAGTGACCGGGCTAGCGGGAGTAGTGAGCAGTTCTTC. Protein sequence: CASSDRASGSSEQFF.

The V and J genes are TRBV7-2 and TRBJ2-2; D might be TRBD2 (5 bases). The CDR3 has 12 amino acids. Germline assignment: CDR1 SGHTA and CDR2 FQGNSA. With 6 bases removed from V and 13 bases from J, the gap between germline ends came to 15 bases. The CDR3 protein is CASRPPEGGLFF. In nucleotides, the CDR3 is TGTGCCAGCAGACCTCCCGAGGGTGGGCTGTTTTTT.

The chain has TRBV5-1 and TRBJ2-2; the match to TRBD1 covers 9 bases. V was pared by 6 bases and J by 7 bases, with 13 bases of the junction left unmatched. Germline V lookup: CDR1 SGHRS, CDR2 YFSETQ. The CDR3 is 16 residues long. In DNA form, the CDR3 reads TGCGCCAGCAATGATATCGGGGGACAGGGACACGGGGAGCTGTTTTTT. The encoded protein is CASNDIGGQGHGELFF.

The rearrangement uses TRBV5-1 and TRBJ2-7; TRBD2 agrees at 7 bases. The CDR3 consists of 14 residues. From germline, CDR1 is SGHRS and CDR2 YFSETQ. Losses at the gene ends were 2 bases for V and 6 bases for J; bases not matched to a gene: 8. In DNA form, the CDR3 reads TGCGCCAGCAGCTTCGCGGGAGTTCCCACCGAGCAGTACTTC. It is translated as CASSFAGVPTEQYF. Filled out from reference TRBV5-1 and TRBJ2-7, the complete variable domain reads KAGVTQTPRYLIKTRGQQVTLSCSPISGHRSVSWYQQTPGQGLQFLFEYFSETQRNKGNFPGRFSGRQFSNSRSEMNVSTLELGDSALYLCASSFAGVPTEQYFGPGTRLTVT.

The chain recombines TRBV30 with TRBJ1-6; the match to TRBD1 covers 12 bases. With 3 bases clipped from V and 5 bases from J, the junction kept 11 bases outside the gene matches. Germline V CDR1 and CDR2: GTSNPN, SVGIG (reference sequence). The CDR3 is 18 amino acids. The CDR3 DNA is TGTGCCTGGAGCTCCCATACCCGGGACAGGGGGCATAATTCACCCCTCCACTTT. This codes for CAWSSHTRDRGHNSPLHF. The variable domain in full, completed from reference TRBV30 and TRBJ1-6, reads SQTIHQWPATLVQPVGSPLSLECTVEGTSNPNLYWYRQAAGRGLQLLFYSVGIGQISSEVPQNLSASRPQDRQFILSSKKLLLSDSGFYLCAWSSHTRDRGHNSPLHFGNGTRLTVT.

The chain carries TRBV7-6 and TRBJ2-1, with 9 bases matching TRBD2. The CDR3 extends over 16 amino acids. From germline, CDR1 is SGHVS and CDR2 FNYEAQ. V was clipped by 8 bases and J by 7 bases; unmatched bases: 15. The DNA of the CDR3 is TGTGCCAGCGCCGGGAACGCGGGAGGGCCTGGGAATGAGCAGTTCTTC. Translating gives CASAGNAGGPGNEQFF.

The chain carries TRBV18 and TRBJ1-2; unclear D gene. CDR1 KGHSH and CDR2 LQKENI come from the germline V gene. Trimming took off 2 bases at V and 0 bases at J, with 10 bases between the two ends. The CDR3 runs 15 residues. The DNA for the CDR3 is TGTGCCAGCTCACCAGACAAGAAAGCTAACTATGGCTACACCTTC. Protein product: CASSPDKKANYGYTF.

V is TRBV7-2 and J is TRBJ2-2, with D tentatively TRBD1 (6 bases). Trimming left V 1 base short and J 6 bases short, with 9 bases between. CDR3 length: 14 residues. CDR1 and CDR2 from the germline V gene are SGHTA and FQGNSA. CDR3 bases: TGTGCCAGCAGCTTAGATGGGGGCCCCGGGGAGCTGTTTTTT. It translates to CASSLDGGPGELFF.

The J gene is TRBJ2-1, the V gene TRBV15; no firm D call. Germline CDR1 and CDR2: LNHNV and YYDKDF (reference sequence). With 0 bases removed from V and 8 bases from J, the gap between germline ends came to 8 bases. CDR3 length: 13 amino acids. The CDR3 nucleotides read TGTGCCACCAGCAGAGATCCCCTCTATGAGCAGTTCTTC. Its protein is CATSRDPLYEQFF.

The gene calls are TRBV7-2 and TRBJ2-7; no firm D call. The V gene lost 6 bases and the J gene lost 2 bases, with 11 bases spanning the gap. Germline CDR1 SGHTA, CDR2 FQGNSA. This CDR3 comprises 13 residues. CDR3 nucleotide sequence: TGTGCCAGCAGTTACTTTCCCGCCTACGAGCAGTACTTC. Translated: CASSYFPAYEQYF.

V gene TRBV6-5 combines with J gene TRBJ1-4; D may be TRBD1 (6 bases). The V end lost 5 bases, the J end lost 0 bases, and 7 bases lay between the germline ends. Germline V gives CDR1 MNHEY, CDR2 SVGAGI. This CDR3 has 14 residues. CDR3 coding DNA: TGTGCCAGCAGTCGGACAGCAACTAATGAAAAACTGTTTTTT. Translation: CASSRTATNEKLFF.

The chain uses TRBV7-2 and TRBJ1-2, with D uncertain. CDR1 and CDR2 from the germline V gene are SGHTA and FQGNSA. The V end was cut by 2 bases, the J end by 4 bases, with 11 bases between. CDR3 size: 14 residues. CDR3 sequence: CASSLSRNGYGYTF. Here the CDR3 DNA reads TGTGCCAGCAGCTTAAGCAGGAATGGCTATGGCTACACCTTC. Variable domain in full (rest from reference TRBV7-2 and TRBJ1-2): GAGVSQSPSNKVTEKGKDVELRCDPISGHTALYWYRQSLGQGLEFLIYFQGNSAPDKSGLPSDRFSAERTGGSVSTLTIQRTQQEDSAVYLCASSLSRNGYGYTFGSGTRLTVV.

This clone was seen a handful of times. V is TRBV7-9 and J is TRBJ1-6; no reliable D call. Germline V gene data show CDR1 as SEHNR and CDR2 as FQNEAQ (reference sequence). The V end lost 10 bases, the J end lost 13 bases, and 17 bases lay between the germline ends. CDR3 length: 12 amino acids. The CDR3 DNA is TGTGCCACTTCCGACGACATGTCGCCCCTCCACTTT. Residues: CATSDDMSPLHF.

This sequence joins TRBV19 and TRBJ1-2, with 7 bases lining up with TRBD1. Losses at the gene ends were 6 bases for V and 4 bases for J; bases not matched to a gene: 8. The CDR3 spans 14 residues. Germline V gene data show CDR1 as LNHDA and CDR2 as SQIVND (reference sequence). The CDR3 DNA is TGTGCCAGTAGCCCTTCGGGGACAGCCTATGGCTACACCTTC. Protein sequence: CASSPSGTAYGYTF.

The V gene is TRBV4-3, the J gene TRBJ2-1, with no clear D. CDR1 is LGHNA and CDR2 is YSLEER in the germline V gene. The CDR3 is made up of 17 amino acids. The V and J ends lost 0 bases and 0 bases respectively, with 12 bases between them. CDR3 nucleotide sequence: TGCGCCAGCAGCCAAGATAGAAGCGCGGCCTCCTACAATGAGCAGTTCTTC. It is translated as CASSQDRSAASYNEQFF.

CDR3 nucleotides: TGTGCCAGCAGTTATTCCCAGGGGGCCGGGGAGCTGTTTTTT. Translated, it gives CASSYSQGAGELFF. The chain uses TRBV6-5 and TRBJ2-2; 7 nucleotides match TRBD1. The CDR3 is 14 residues long. V was clipped by 3 bases and J by 6 bases; unmatched bases: 4. Looked up from germline, CDR1 is MNHEY and CDR2 is SVGAGI.

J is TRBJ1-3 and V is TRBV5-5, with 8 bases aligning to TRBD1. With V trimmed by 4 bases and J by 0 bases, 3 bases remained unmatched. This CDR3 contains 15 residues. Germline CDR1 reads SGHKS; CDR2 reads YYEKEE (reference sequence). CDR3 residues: CASSPTGDSGNTIYF. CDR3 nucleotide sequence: TGTGCCAGCAGCCCGACAGGGGACTCTGGAAACACCATATATTTT.

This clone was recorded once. The CDR3: CASSLSRNTEAFF. The CDR3 DNA is TGTGCCAGCAGTTTATCCAGGAACACTGAAGCTTTCTTT. The chain employs TRBV27 and TRBJ1-1, with unresolved D. The CDR3 runs to 13 residues. The germline V gene encodes CDR1 MNHEY and CDR2 SMNVEV (reference sequence). Trimming pared 0 bases from V and 1 base from J, leaving 3 bases between.

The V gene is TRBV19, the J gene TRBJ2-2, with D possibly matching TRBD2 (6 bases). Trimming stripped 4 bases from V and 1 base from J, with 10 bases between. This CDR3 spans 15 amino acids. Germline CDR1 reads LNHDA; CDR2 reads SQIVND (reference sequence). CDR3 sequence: CASSRGRGNTGELFF. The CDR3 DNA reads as TGTGCCAGTAGTAGAGGGCGGGGGAACACCGGGGAGCTGTTTTTT.

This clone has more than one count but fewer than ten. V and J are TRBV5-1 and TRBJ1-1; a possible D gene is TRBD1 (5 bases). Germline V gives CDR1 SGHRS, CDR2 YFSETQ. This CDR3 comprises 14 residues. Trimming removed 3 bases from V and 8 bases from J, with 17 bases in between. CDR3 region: CASSSFISGEEAFF. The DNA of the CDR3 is TGCGCCAGCAGCTCCTTTATTTCGGGGGAGGAAGCTTTCTTT. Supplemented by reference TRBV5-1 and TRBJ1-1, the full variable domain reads KAGVTQTPRYLIKTRGQQVTLSCSPISGHRSVSWYQQTPGQGLQFLFEYFSETQRNKGNFPGRFSGRQFSNSRSEMNVSTLELGDSALYLCASSSFISGEEAFFGQGTRLTVV.

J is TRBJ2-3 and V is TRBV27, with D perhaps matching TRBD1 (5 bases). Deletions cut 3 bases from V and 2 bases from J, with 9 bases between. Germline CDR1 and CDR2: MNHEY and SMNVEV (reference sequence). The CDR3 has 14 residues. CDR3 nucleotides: TGTGCCAGCAGTTTGTCGACAGTCACAGATACGCAGTATTTT. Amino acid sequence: CASSLSTVTDTQYF.

Here the CDR3 DNA reads TGTGCCAGCAGTTGGGCTAGCGAGGGCTACGAGCAGTACTTC. Its protein is CASSWASEGYEQYF. The chain recombines TRBV27 with TRBJ2-7; a possible D gene is TRBD2 (6 bases). Germline CDR1 and CDR2: MNHEY and SMNVEV (reference sequence). The CDR3 sequence is 14 residues long. V lost 4 bases, J lost 3 bases, and 13 bases lay in between.

As DNA, the CDR3 is TGCAGCGTTGAAGTACTAGCGGGGGGGGTGTATTTT. Translated, it gives CSVEVLAGGVYF. The chain carries TRBV29-1 and TRBJ2-3; TRBD2 agrees at 13 bases. Losses at the gene ends were 1 base for V and 14 bases for J; bases not matched to a gene: 3. This CDR3 spans 12 amino acids. The germline gives CDR1 SQVTM, CDR2 ANQGSEA.

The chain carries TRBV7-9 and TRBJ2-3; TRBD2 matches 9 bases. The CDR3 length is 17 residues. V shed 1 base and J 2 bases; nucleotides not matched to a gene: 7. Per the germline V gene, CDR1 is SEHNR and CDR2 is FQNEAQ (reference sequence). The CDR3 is CASSLGPSGEPTDTQYF. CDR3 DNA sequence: TGTGCCAGCAGCTTAGGCCCTAGCGGGGAACCCACAGATACGCAGTATTTT.

CDR3 amino acids: CASSQDLTEVTF. DNA for the CDR3: TGCGCCAGCAGCCAAGATCTGACAGAAGTCACCTTC. V gene TRBV4-1 combines with J gene TRBJ1-2; D may be TRBD1 (5 bases). The CDR3 has 12 amino acids. V was cut by 0 bases and J by 13 bases, with 12 bases left in between. CDR1 and CDR2 (germline): MGHRA, YSYEKL.

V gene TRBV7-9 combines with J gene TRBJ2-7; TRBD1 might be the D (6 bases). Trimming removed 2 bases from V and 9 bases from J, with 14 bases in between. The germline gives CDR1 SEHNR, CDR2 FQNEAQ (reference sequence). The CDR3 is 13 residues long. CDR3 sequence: CASSLLDSSPQYF. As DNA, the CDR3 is TGTGCCAGCAGCTTATTGGACAGCTCCCCGCAGTACTTC.

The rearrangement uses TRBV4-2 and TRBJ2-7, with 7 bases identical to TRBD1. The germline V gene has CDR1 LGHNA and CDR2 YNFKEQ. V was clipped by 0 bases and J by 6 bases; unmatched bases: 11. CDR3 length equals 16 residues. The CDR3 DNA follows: TGTGCCAGCAGCCAAGAGACAGGGCTTTTACAGTCCGAGCAGTACTTC. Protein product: CASSQETGLLQSEQYF.

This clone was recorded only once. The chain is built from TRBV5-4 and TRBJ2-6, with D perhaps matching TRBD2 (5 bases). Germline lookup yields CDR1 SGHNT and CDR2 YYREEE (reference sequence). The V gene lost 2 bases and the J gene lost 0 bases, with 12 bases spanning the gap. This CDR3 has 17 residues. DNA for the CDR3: TGTGCCAGCAGCTTAAGAACTAGTTTCTCTGGGGCCAACGTCCTGACTTTC. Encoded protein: CASSLRTSFSGANVLTF.